The 8 T cell receptor beta chains reported below all come from one sample, sequenced in a study of T cell clonotyping in hematopoietic cell transplantation. TCRdb's table, derived via immunoSEQ multiplex PCR, lists solely in-frame clones and lacks some. In the table there are about 14,000 clones, over 95% of which are singletons. The starting material was peripheral blood mononuclear cells, obtained 30 days after allogeneic stem cell transplant. These receptors were collected from a female patient aged 50 to 65 who had an allogeneic stem cell transplant from an unrelated donor, so T cells may come from the graft donor. Some clones in this sample may be carry-over from other donors' samples.

The chain carries TRBV30 and TRBJ1-2, with a possible D match to TRBD1 (5 bases). The CDR3 consists of 12 residues. In germline, CDR1 is GTSNPN, CDR2 SVGIG (reference sequence). The V end lost 4 bases, the J end lost 8 bases, and 14 bases lay between the germline ends. CDR3 sequence (DNA): TGTGCCTGGACGGGCAGGGACGGCGGCTACACCTTC. This encodes CAWTGRDGGYTF.

The chain joins TRBV5-1 to TRBJ1-2; no definite D call. The V gene's germline CDR1 is SGHRS and CDR2 YFSETQ. This CDR3 has 14 amino acids. Trimming left V 0 bases short and J 1 base short, with 7 bases between. CDR3 in amino acids: CASSLDILNYGYTF. CDR3 sequence (DNA): TGCGCCAGCAGCTTGGACATCCTTAACTATGGCTACACCTTC.

The rearrangement links TRBV21-1 to TRBJ1-2; the table's D call, TRBD1, has no DNA check behind it. TRBV21-1 is flagged as a pseudogene. This CDR3 has 17 amino acids. The CDR3 nucleotides read TGTGCCAGCAACCTGGACAGTCAAACCCACCTTAACTATGGCTACACCTTC. This translates into CASNLDSQTHLNYGYTF.

J is TRBJ1-2 and V is TRBV9; TRBD1 is a possible D gene (6 bases). From germline, CDR1 is SGDLS and CDR2 YYNGEE. V gave up 4 bases and J gave up 3 bases, with 13 bases separating them. The length of the CDR3 is 14 residues. The CDR3 protein is CASSPMGGHYGYTF. The CDR3 bases are TGTGCCAGCAGCCCAATGGGGGGCCACTATGGCTACACCTTC.

The CDR3 sequence is CASSQSGTQAFMIYNSPLHF. As DNA, the CDR3 is TGCGCCAGCAGTCAATCCGGGACCCAAGCGTTCATGATATATAATTCACCCCTCCACTTT. V usage is TRBV23-1 and J usage is TRBJ1-6; possibly TRBD1 for D (5 bases). TRBV23-1 has ORF status, its function being uncertain. CDR3 length: 20 residues. V shed 0 bases and J shed 4 bases, with 22 bases lying between them.

CDR3 in DNA: TGTGCCAGCAGTTACATTCAGGCGAACACTGAAGCTTTCTTT. This sequence encodes CASSYIQANTEAFF. This chain connects TRBV6-5 to TRBJ1-1; no definite D call. Per the germline V gene, CDR1 is MNHEY and CDR2 is SVGAGI. Trimming removed 2 bases from V and 1 base from J, with 8 bases in between. The CDR3 loop spans 14 amino acids.

J is TRBJ1-2 and V is TRBV2, with D possibly being TRBD1 (6 bases). The CDR3 is made up of 14 amino acids. Germline assignment: CDR1 SNHLY and CDR2 FYNNEI. Trimming shortened V by 5 bases and J by 8 bases, and 18 bases separated the two germline ends. The CDR3 sequence: CASSPLTGKYGYTF. CDR3 nucleotides: TGTGCCAGCAGTCCTCTTACAGGGAAATACGGCTACACCTTC. Variable domain in full (rest from reference TRBV2 and TRBJ1-2): EPEVTQTPSHQVTQMGQEVILRCVPISNHLYFYWYRQILGQKVEFLVSFYNNEISEKSEIFDDQFSVERPDGSNFTLKIRSTKLEDSAMYFCASSPLTGKYGYTFGSGTRLTVV.

V is TRBV19 and J is TRBJ1-6, with 7 bases lining up with TRBD1. J lost 6 bases, V lost 6 bases, and 5 bases had no gene match. Germline values: CDR1 LNHDA, CDR2 SQIVND (reference sequence). The CDR3 has 14 residues. In nucleotides, the CDR3 is TGTGCCAGTAGCCTGACAGGGTTTAATTCACCCCTCCACTTT. Translating it yields CASSLTGFNSPLHF.